Below are 28 T cell receptor beta chains sequenced from a single sample in a study of PD-L1 blockade in urothelial cancer. TCRdb's table, derived via immunoSEQ multiplex PCR, lists solely in-frame clones and lacks some. The sample has some 50,000 clones; around 89% are singletons. The sequencing here drew on PBMCs, taken around atezolizumab (anti-PD-L1) treatment. All receptors derive from a man older than 75 with urothelial cancer.

V usage is TRBV12-5 and J usage is TRBJ2-2; a weak D match, TRBD1 (6 bases). Germline CDR1 and CDR2: LGHNT and FRNRAP. CDR3 length: 14 amino acids. The V and J ends lost 5 bases and 6 bases respectively, with 13 bases between them. CDR3 bases: TGTGCTAGTGGTCTTGCAGGGGCTGCCGGGGAGCTGTTTTTT. This encodes CASGLAGAAGELFF.

V gene TRBV5-1 combines with J gene TRBJ2-3; TRBD2 matches at 7 bases. This CDR3 comprises 14 residues. J lost 2 bases, V lost 4 bases, and 4 bases had no gene match. Germline loops: CDR1 SGHRS, CDR2 YFSETQ. The CDR3 sequence: CASSRGGLTDTQYF. DNA for the CDR3: TGCGCCAGCAGCCGCGGGGGACTCACAGATACGCAGTATTTT. Full variable domain (outside the CDR3, taken from reference TRBV5-1 and TRBJ2-3): KAGVTQTPRYLIKTRGQQVTLSCSPISGHRSVSWYQQTPGQGLQFLFEYFSETQRNKGNFPGRFSGRQFSNSRSEMNVSTLELGDSALYLCASSRGGLTDTQYFGPGTRLTVL.

The V gene is TRBV9, the J gene TRBJ2-3; weak D call: TRBD2 (5 bases). CDR3 length: 12 residues. Trimming took off 1 base at V and 5 bases at J, with 5 bases between the two ends. Looked up from germline, CDR1 is SGDLS and CDR2 is YYNGEE. The CDR3 DNA follows: TGTGCCAGCAGCGTACGGGGAGATACGCAGTATTTT. Translation: CASSVRGDTQYF. The variable domain in full, with the rest retrieved from reference TRBV9 and TRBJ2-3, is DSGVTQTPKHLITATGQRVTLRCSPRSGDLSVYWYQQSLDQGLQFLIQYYNGEERAKGNILERFSAQQFPDLHSELNLSSLELGDSALYFCASSVRGDTQYFGPGTRLTVL.

V is TRBV6-1 and J is TRBJ1-1; 7 bases line up with TRBD1. The ends lost 4 bases at V and 4 bases at J; junction bases unmatched: 12. The CDR3 length is 16 residues. Germline V gene sequence: CDR1 MNHNS, CDR2 SASEGT. The CDR3 bases are TGTGCCAGCAGTGCATTTCGACAGGGAGGAGGCACTGAAGCTTTCTTT. Amino acids: CASSAFRQGGGTEAFF.

The chain is built from TRBV5-5 and TRBJ2-5, with 8 bases fitting TRBD2. The germline gives CDR1 SGHKS, CDR2 YYEKEE (reference sequence). The V segment lost 4 bases and the J segment 2 bases; nucleotides outside the gene matches: 16. This CDR3 contains 18 residues. CDR3 region: CASSRDQLAGLGQETQYF. The CDR3 coding sequence is TGTGCCAGCAGCCGTGACCAATTAGCGGGATTGGGGCAAGAGACCCAGTACTTC.

The chain couples TRBV9 to TRBJ1-2; D may be TRBD1 (5 bases). Germline-derived CDR1 and CDR2 are SGDLS and YYNGEE. Trimming removed 0 bases from V and 7 bases from J, with 10 bases in between. This CDR3 contains 13 residues. Written as DNA, the CDR3 is TGTGCCAGCAGCGTAGAAGGGGCCAGTGGCTACACCTTC. It yields the protein CASSVEGASGYTF.

V gene TRBV9 combines with J gene TRBJ2-3, with TRBD1 identical over 10 bases. The CDR3 runs 14 residues. V lost 2 bases and J lost 5; bases outside the gene matches: 2. Germline loops: CDR1 SGDLS, CDR2 YYNGEE. CDR3 loop: CASSVGTGEDTQYF. Written as DNA, the CDR3 is TGTGCCAGCAGCGTCGGGACAGGGGAAGATACGCAGTATTTT.

The gene calls are TRBV7-2 and TRBJ2-7; D possibly corresponds to TRBD2 (7 bases). Germline V gene sequence: CDR1 SGHTA, CDR2 FQGNSA. The CDR3 has 15 residues. V lost 4 bases and J lost 3, with 16 bases in between. CDR3 amino acids: CASSSGPGGHYEQYF. The CDR3 nucleotides read TGTGCCAGCAGCTCGGGACCCGGGGGGCACTACGAGCAGTACTTC.

The V gene is TRBV9, the J gene TRBJ2-2; 7 nucleotides align to TRBD2. V gave up 7 bases and J gave up 8 bases; unmatched junction bases: 8. This CDR3 is 13 amino acids long. Germline CDR1 SGDLS, CDR2 YYNGEE. Here the CDR3 reads CASGREWMGELFF. The CDR3 DNA is TGTGCCAGCGGGAGGGAGTGGATGGGGGAGCTGTTTTTT.

The chain carries TRBV29-1 and TRBJ1-2; D call uncertain. There are 13 residues in the CDR3. The germline V gene has CDR1 SQVTM and CDR2 ANQGSEA. The V end was cut by 2 bases, the J end by 5 bases, with 12 bases between. The CDR3 coding sequence is TGCAGCGTTGAATCGGGTATCGGGTATGGCTACACCTTC. Protein product: CSVESGIGYGYTF.

This chain connects TRBV30 to TRBJ2-7; 7 positions agree with TRBD1. The V and J ends lost 1 base and 8 bases, in that order; junction bases with no gene match: 5. The CDR3 totals 12 residues. Germline CDR1 GTSNPN, CDR2 SVGIG (reference sequence). CDR3 amino acids: CAWSATGEKQYF. The CDR3 DNA sequence: TGTGCCTGGAGTGCTACAGGGGAGAAGCAGTACTTC. Based on the CDR3 plus reference TRBV30 and TRBJ2-7, the full variable domain is SQTIHQWPATLVQPVGSPLSLECTVEGTSNPNLYWYRQAAGRGLQLLFYSVGIGQISSEVPQNLSASRPQDRQFILSSKKLLLSDSGFYLCAWSATGEKQYFGPGTRLTVT.

V is TRBV7-6 and J is TRBJ2-1, with D possibly matching TRBD2 (5 bases). Looked up from germline, CDR1 is SGHVS and CDR2 is FNYEAQ. The V and J ends lost 0 bases and 9 bases respectively, with 18 bases between them. CDR3 length equals 16 residues. In DNA form, the CDR3 reads TGTGCCAGCAGCTTAGCCGGGGATTATGAGCTCGGTGAGCAGTTCTTC. Translation gives CASSLAGDYELGEQFF.

The chain uses TRBV5-1 and TRBJ2-5; D is uncertain. With 0 bases removed from V and 4 bases from J, the gap between germline ends came to 7 bases. The CDR3 has 13 amino acids. Germline CDR1 SGHRS, CDR2 YFSETQ. CDR3 loop: CASSLEFRETQYF. The DNA for the CDR3 is TGCGCCAGCAGCTTGGAATTCCGAGAGACCCAGTACTTC.

The chain employs TRBV5-4 and TRBJ1-6; D not certain. Germline CDR1 reads SGHNT; CDR2 reads YYREEE (reference sequence). Trimming removed 4 bases from V and 5 bases from J, with 7 bases in between. The CDR3 has 13 residues. CDR3 in DNA: TGTGCCAGCAGCGGCACAGATAATTCACCCCTCCACTTT. Its translation is CASSGTDNSPLHF. Supplemented by reference TRBV5-4 and TRBJ1-6, the full variable domain reads ETGVTQSPTHLIKTRGQQVTLRCSSQSGHNTVSWYQQALGQGPQFIFQYYREEENGRGNFPPRFSGLQFPNYSSELNVNALELDDSALYLCASSGTDNSPLHFGNGTRLTVT.

As regards this clone: Its ends do not fully match the called genes, so a read error is possible. The rearrangement uses TRBV28 and TRBJ1-2, with TRBD1 matching over 8 bases. This CDR3 region has 12 residues. Germline V CDR1 and CDR2: MDHEN, SYDVKM. CDR3 in amino acids: CASRPPDRDASF. The CDR3 DNA is TGTGCCAGCAGACCTCCGGACAGGGACGCTTCCTTC.

V usage is TRBV7-8 and J usage is TRBJ2-5; D might be TRBD1 (6 bases). The CDR3 runs to 16 residues. Germline V gene sequence: CDR1 SGHVS, CDR2 FQNEAQ. The V and J ends lost 0 bases and 3 bases respectively, with 14 bases between them. CDR3 in DNA: TGTGCCAGCAGCTTAGCGAGGACAGCAGGAAAAGAGACCCAGTACTTC. It specifies CASSLARTAGKETQYF.

The chain employs TRBV7-2 and TRBJ2-7, with TRBD1 identical over 8 bases. Trimming took 5 bases from V and 1 from J; bases not matched to a gene: 7. The V gene's germline CDR1 is SGHTA and CDR2 FQGNSA. The CDR3 runs to 15 residues. CDR3 bases: TGTGCCAGCAGCGCACAGGGGGGTTCATCCTACGAGCAGTACTTC. Translating gives CASSAQGGSSYEQYF.

This chain connects TRBV30 to TRBJ1-5, with a weak D call TRBD1 (5 bases). Trimming took off 2 bases at V and 7 bases at J, with 12 bases between the two ends. The germline V gene has CDR1 GTSNPN and CDR2 SVGIG (reference sequence). The CDR3 runs to 13 residues. The CDR3 loop reads CAWSSSQGQPQHF. CDR3 in DNA: TGTGCCTGGAGTTCCTCGCAGGGCCAGCCCCAGCATTTT.

This chain connects TRBV9 to TRBJ2-7; TRBD2 is a possible D gene (5 bases). The CDR3 has 17 amino acids. Germline assignment: CDR1 SGDLS and CDR2 YYNGEE. Trimming stripped 4 bases from V and 1 base from J, with 21 bases between. CDR3 sequence reads: CASSTTPSRGGSYEQYF. The CDR3, as DNA: TGTGCCAGCAGCACTACCCCTTCTCGAGGAGGATCCTACGAGCAGTACTTC.

Concerning this clone: This sample also contains other DNA sequences that code for the same CDR3. This chain uses TRBV19 with TRBJ1-1; the match to TRBD1 covers 7 bases. The germline V gene has CDR1 LNHDA and CDR2 SQIVND (reference sequence). V trimming: 5 bases; J trimming: 2 bases; junction bases outside the gene matches: 8. The CDR3 has 15 amino acids. For the CDR3, the DNA is TGTGCCAGTAGTCCTCTCGACAGGGCTAACACTGAAGCTTTCTTT. Protein product: CASSPLDRANTEAFF.

This rearrangement joins TRBV5-1 to TRBJ1-1; 7 positions agree with TRBD1. The CDR3 length is 13 residues. V was pared by 4 bases and J by 0 bases, with 0 bases of the junction left unmatched. Germline CDR1 and CDR2: SGHRS and YFSETQ. The CDR3 reads CASSGTVNTEAFF. CDR3 nucleotide sequence: TGCGCCAGCAGCGGGACAGTGAACACTGAAGCTTTCTTT. Variable domain in full (rest from reference TRBV5-1 and TRBJ1-1): KAGVTQTPRYLIKTRGQQVTLSCSPISGHRSVSWYQQTPGQGLQFLFEYFSETQRNKGNFPGRFSGRQFSNSRSEMNVSTLELGDSALYLCASSGTVNTEAFFGQGTRLTVV.

The chain recombines TRBV5-5 with TRBJ1-3; TRBD1 might be the D (5 bases). CDR1 and CDR2 (germline): SGHKS, YYEKEE (reference sequence). The V end lost 2 bases, the J end lost 4 bases, and 7 bases lay between the germline ends. CDR3 size: 13 residues. The CDR3 region has the DNA TGTGCCAGCAGCTTAGGGGTAGGAAACACCATATATTTT. Its translation is CASSLGVGNTIYF.

The J gene is TRBJ2-5, the V gene TRBV6-6, with 9 bases matching TRBD1. This CDR3 contains 14 residues. J gave up 5 bases and V 2 bases, and 3 bases lay outside the gene matches. Germline CDR1 is MNHNY and CDR2 is SVGAGI (reference sequence). For the CDR3, the DNA is TGTGCCAGCAGTTACGGTGGACAGGGGGAGACCCAGTACTTC. The encoded protein is CASSYGGQGETQYF.

This clone turned up a few times. The chain links TRBV7-2 to TRBJ2-3; TRBD2 matches 15 bases. CDR3 length equals 16 residues. Germline lookup yields CDR1 SGHTA and CDR2 FQGNSA. Losses at the gene ends were 5 bases for V and 5 bases for J; bases not matched to a gene: 5. The CDR3 DNA follows: TGTGCCAGCAGCGTTGGGACTAGCGGGAGGTTAGATACGCAGTATTTT. It encodes CASSVGTSGRLDTQYF.

This rearrangement joins TRBV11-2 to TRBJ2-7; a weak D match, TRBD1 (6 bases). V was trimmed by 5 bases and J by 3 bases, leaving 17 bases between them. Looked up from germline, CDR1 is SGHAT and CDR2 is FQNNGV. This CDR3 has 15 residues. CDR3 sequence: CASSPAPGHRYEQYF. Here the CDR3 DNA reads TGTGCCAGCAGCCCAGCCCCGGGACACCGCTACGAGCAGTACTTC.

The chain's CDR3 is CATLGLAGNEQFF. The CDR3 coding sequence is TGTGCCACCCTGGGACTAGCAGGCAATGAGCAGTTCTTC. The chain has TRBV28 and TRBJ2-1; TRBD2 matches 9 bases. The CDR3 consists of 13 residues. CDR1 and CDR2 (germline): MDHEN, SYDVKM. Trimming removed 10 bases from V and 6 bases from J; junction bases left unmatched: 7.

V gene TRBV5-1 combines with J gene TRBJ2-7, with 15 nucleotides matching TRBD2. J was trimmed by 1 base and V by 2 bases; bases with no gene match: 7. The CDR3 has 18 amino acids. Per germline, CDR1 SGHRS and CDR2 YFSETQ. CDR3 loop: CASSFALGTSGRSYEQYF. The CDR3 DNA reads as TGCGCCAGCAGCTTCGCCCTTGGGACTAGCGGGAGGTCCTACGAGCAGTACTTC.

This chain joins TRBV5-1 and TRBJ2-5; perhaps TRBD1 as D (6 bases). The CDR3 length is 13 residues. V was trimmed by 1 base and J by 4 bases, leaving 8 bases between them. CDR1 SGHRS and CDR2 YFSETQ come from the germline V gene. CDR3 in DNA: TGCGCCAGCAGCTTGCGAGGGGGAGAGACCCAGTACTTC. It encodes CASSLRGGETQYF.